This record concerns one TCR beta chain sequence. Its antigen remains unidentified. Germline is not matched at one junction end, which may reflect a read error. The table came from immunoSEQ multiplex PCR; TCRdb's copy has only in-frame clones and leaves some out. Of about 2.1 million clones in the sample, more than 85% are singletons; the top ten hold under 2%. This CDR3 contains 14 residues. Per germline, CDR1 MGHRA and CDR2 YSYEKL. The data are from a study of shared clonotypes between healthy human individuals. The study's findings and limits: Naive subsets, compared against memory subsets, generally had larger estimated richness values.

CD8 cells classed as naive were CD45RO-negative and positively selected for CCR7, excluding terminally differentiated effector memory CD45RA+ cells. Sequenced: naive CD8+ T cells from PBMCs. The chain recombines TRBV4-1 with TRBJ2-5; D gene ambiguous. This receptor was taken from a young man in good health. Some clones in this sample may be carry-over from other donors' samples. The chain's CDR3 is CASSQEQSTIIQYF. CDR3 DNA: TGCGCCAGCAGTCAAGAGCAAAGCACAATTATCCAGTACTTC.